This paragraph reports one TCR beta chain. Followed longitudinally, the Seattle patients had been enrolled during active infection. The data were obtained in a study of blood T cell repertoires in COVID-19. Study background: Donors in the United States, Italy and Spain gave samples during acute or convalescent COVID-19. Sources were T cells, B-cell-depleted T cells, or PBMCs; the material itself was cDNA or gDNA.

Germline loops: CDR1 SGHRS, CDR2 YFSETQ. The CDR3 runs to 15 residues. V lost 4 bases and J lost 2; bases outside the gene matches: 2. How the authors handled the data: Reference gene primer amplification yielded estimated nucleated cell counts. Only in-frame clones appear in the TCRdb table, and some are missing; sequencing was by immunoSEQ multiplex PCR. V and J calls plus clone size are reproduced from that table; the DNA served to infer D and trimming. Of under 250,000 clones listed, roughly 88% were seen once; the top ten hold approximately 6.2%. Sequenced material: peripheral blood. This sequence was found in a woman over 75 with COVID-19, enrolled during active disease. The chain is built from TRBV5-1 and TRBJ2-6; 8 positions match TRBD1. CDR3 DNA: TGCGCCAGCAGCCAGGGGGCGGCTGGGGCCAACGTCCTGACTTTC. As protein: CASSQGAAGANVLTF.